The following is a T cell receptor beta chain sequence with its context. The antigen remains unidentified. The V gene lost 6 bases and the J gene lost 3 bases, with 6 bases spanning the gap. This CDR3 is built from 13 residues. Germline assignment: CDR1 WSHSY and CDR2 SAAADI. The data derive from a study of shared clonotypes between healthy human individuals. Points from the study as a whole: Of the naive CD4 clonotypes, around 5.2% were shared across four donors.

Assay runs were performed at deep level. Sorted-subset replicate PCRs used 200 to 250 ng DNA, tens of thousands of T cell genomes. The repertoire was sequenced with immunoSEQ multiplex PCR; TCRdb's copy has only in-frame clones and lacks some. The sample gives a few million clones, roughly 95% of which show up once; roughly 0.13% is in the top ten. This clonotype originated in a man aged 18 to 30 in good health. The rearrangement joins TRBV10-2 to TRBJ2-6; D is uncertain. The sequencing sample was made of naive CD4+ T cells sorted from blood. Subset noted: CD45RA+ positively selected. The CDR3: CASRESGANVLTF. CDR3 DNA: TGCGCCAGCAGAGAAAGTGGGGCCAACGTCCTGACTTTC.